Below, one TCR beta chain is given with its context. Those who participated ranged in age from about 18 to 89 years and resided in roughly 26 US areas. This specimen comes from a study of blood T cell repertoires in COVID-19. Background on the study: The cDNA or gDNA used as material had been derived from T cells, B-cell-depleted T cells, or PBMCs.

V was pared by 1 base and J by 6 bases, with 16 bases between. Germline-derived CDR1 and CDR2 are SGHDN and FVKESK. This CDR3 comprises 16 residues. Data came from immunoSEQ multiplex PCR; TCRdb stores just in-frame clones and leaves some out. This table holds 250,000 to 300,000 clones, around four fifths found once. This chain uses TRBV14 with TRBJ2-1, with D perhaps matching TRBD2 (6 bases). The sequencing input was PBMCs or T cells enriched from blood (not recorded which). The sequence was collected from a man aged 25 to 40 with acute COVID-19. CDR3 sequence: CASSQGGGDWTNEQFF. The CDR3 bases are TGTGCCAGCAGCCAAGGTGGAGGGGACTGGACCAATGAGCAGTTCTTC.